The present T cell receptor (beta chain) was sequenced within a study of OX40 agonist ivuxolimab in advanced cancers. Points from the study as a whole: At 0.1 to 3.0 mg/kg and by week 6, CD4+ and CD8+ T cells in the blood had expanded clonally. Not determined was the antigen specificity of the expanded peripheral T cells.

Concerning this clone: The antigen remains undetermined.

V lost 6 bases to trimming and J lost 4 bases, with 7 bases between them. This CDR3 has 12 amino acids. Germline CDR1 and CDR2: MDHEN and SYDVKM. Sequencing was performed with immunoSEQ multiplex PCR; in TCRdb, only in-frame clones are kept and a portion is missing. The sample lists more than 75,000 clones, roughly four fifths occurring once. The chain recombines TRBV28 with TRBJ1-5; D remains unclear. The sequence was collected from an adult with an advanced solid tumor such as melanoma, head and neck, liver or kidney cancer. This specimen consisted of CD4+ or CD8+ T cells sorted from blood, obtained in a trial of the OX40 agonist ivuxolimab. CDR3 sequence reads: CASRWENQPQHF. The CDR3 DNA sequence: TGTGCCAGCAGGTGGGAGAATCAGCCCCAGCATTTT.